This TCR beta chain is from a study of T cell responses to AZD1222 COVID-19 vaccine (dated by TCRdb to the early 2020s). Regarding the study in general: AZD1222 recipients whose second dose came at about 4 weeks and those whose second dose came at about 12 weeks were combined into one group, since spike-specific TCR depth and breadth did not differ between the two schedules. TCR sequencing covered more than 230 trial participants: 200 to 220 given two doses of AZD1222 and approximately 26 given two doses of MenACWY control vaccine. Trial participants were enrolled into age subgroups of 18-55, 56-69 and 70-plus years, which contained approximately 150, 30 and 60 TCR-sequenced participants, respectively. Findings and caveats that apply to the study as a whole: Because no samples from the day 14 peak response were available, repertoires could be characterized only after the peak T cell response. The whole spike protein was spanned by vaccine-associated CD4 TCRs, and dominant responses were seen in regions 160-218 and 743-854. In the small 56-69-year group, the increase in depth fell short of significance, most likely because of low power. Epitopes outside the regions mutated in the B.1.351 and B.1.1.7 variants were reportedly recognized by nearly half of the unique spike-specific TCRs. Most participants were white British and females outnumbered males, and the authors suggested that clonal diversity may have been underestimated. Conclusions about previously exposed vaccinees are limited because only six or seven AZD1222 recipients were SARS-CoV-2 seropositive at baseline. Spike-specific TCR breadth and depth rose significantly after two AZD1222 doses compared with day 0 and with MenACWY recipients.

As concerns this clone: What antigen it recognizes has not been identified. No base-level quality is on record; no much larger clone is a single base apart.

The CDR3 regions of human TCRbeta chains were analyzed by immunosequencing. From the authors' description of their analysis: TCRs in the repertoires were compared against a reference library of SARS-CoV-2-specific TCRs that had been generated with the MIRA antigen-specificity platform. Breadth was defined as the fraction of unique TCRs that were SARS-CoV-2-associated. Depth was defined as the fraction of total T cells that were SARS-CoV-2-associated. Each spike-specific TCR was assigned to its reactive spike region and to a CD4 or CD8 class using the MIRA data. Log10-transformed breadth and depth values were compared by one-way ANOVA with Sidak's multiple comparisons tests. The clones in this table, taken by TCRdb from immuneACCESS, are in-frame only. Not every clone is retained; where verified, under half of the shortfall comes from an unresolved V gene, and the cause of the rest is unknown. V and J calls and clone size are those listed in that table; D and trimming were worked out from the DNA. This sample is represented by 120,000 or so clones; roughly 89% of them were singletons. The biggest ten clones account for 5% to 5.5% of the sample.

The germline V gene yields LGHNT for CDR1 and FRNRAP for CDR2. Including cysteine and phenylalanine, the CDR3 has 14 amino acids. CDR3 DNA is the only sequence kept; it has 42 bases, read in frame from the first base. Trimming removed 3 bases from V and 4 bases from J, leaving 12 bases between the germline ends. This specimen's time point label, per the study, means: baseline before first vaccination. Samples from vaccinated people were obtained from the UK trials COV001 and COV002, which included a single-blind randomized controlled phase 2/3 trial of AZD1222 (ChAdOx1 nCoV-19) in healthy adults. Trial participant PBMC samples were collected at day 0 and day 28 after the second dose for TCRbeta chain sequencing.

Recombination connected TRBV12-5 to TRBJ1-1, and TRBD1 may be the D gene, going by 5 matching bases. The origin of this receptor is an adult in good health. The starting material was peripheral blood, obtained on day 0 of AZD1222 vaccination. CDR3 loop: CASGFGGGTTEAFF. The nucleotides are TGTGCTAGTGGTTTTGGGGGGGGAACCACTGAAGCTTTCTTT.